This entry features one T cell receptor (beta chain) sequence. Its antigen is still unknown. Qualities for individual bases were not recorded, and no much larger clone is one base off. The TCR beta CDR3 regions were amplified from the RNA transcripts. The TCR CDR3 was subjected to a first round of RT-PCR using the HTBI primer set and the Qiagen OneStep RT-PCR kit. Libraries were constructed in a second round of multiplex PCR, after which size selection and purification were performed. The libraries were sequenced on an Illumina HiSeq2000 using paired-end 100 bp reads. The study's processing was this. SOAPnuke was used to process the raw data, with reads discarded if the reads contained adapters or uncalled bases, had a mean Phred below 15, or lacked an exact constant-primer or identifier match. High-quality paired reads were merged with COPE v1.2.5, and unique nucleotide sequences were defined as clonotypes. MiTCR v1.1 was used to align clonotypes to the IMGT TRBV, TRBD and TRBJ reference segments. The analysis was restricted to V-J combinations with a frequency above 0.0001, which together covered over 99% of the repertoires. The TCS score was defined as the ratio of F50 (clonal expansion) to E x V (chaos), calculated using BLOSUM62-based TCRdist between CDR3 peptides within each V-J. Welch's t-statistics and random forest reduced just over 500 V-J features to about 12, which were used in a naive Bayes classifier (R e1071). TCRdb reworked the public reads: Q25 trimming with fastp, MiXCR clone assembly, productive beta chains retained. Each CDR3 protein appears once, grouped with its most common genes and DNA. TCRdb's processing, not the study's, gives the V and J calls here. The table for this sample lists 490,000 or so distinct CDR3 sequences; 22% of them were counted only once. Clones ranked in the top ten supply around 50% of the sample.

Ophthalmopathy patients had moderately to severely active disease, Clinical Activity Score of at least 3, NOSPECS grade of at least 4, and duration under 3 months. Any patient with an uncontrolled infection, another autoimmune disease, pregnancy or lactation was excluded. Diagnoses were established on the basis of clinical symptoms, serum thyroxine and TRAb, thyroid ultrasound, and orbital computed tomography. PBMCs were isolated from around 10 ml of fresh peripheral blood by Ficoll-Paque density gradient centrifugation. Trizol reagent was used to extract total RNA, and RNA quality was then checked on an Agilent 2100 Bioanalyzer. This sample is drawn from a study of T cells in Graves' hyperthyroidism and ophthalmopathy (dated by TCRdb to about 2019). The study in broad terms: Peripheral blood was collected at initial diagnosis, before any treatment. A discovery cohort of fewer than 110 patients, roughly 40 with Graves' ophthalmopathy and approximately 60 with stable Graves' hyperthyroidism, was used to find distinguishing TCR V-J signatures. Prospective prediction of ophthalmopathy was tested in an independent validation cohort of 18 to 20 hyperthyroidism patients and some 17 patients who later progressed to ophthalmopathy. The roughly 100 discovery patients were randomly divided into training and test sets at a 7:3 ratio. Thyroid tissue and blood T-cell repertoires from roughly 6 Graves' hyperthyroidism patients were also compared in the study. After blood sampling, hyperthyroidism patients were treated with methimazole at a starting dose of 30 mg daily, and ophthalmopathy patients were treated with high-dose intravenous methylprednisolone. The paper reports TCR Vbeta CDR3 sequencing of 135 peripheral blood samples: 43 ophthalmopathy, under 80 hyperthyroidism and some 17 progressor patients. The full study reports these points: In validation, the model predicted progression to ophthalmopathy with approximately 69% sensitivity and approximately 78% specificity, a median of 6.5 months before onset. No statistical method was used to set the sample size in advance, and investigators knew the group allocation. In cross-validation, a model built on a 13 V-J signature told ophthalmopathy apart from stable hyperthyroidism with under 90% sensitivity and roughly 81% specificity, and in testing the same model reached 80%/75%. Most expanded thyroid clonotypes (frequency above 0.001) were also detected in blood, a finding suggesting that blood repertoires may reflect thyroid immune responses.

Sequences MDHEN (CDR1) and SYDVKM (CDR2) are obtained from the germline V gene. Trimmed from V: 10 bases; trimmed from J: 0 bases; junction bases lacking a gene match: 3. Inclusive of the bounding cysteine and phenylalanine, the CDR3 is 13 residues long. Of all the DNA, just the CDR3 is kept, 39 bases in frame from base 1. Specimen: blood. This clonotype was sampled from a woman aged 70-85 years with Graves' ophthalmopathy. In this chain, TRBV28 is recombined with TRBJ1-5; TRBD1 fits 7 bases in the junction. In nucleotides, the sequence is TGTGCCATCAGGGGGAATAGCAATCAGCCCCAGCATTTT. Translated, it gives CAIRGNSNQPQHF.